The source of this T cell receptor (beta chain) is a study of T-cell memory formation after mild COVID-19. As for the study in general: TCR clusters were mostly confined to one donor each.

Notes on this clonotype: Its antigen is unknown.

General study findings and limits: Researchers could not confirm that second-wave clones peaking on day 37 targeted SARS-CoV-2. Pre-infection memory harbored some responding clones, suggesting cross-reactive memory joined.

5'RACE with constant-segment primers yielded barcoded, UMI-tagged TCR alpha and TCR beta cDNA libraries. TCRdb fed the 5' RACE reads into MiXCR, producing one record per CDR3 protein. The data show just under 350,000 distinct CDR3 sequences, 10% to 15% seen once. There are 12 residues in the CDR3. Trimming removed 6 bases from V and 0 bases from J, with 5 bases in between. Germline CDR1 MNHEY, CDR2 SVGEGT. The chain links TRBV6-2 or TRBV6-3 to TRBJ2-5; D gene unclear. The sample comprised PBMCs or a T cell subset sorted from them (not recorded which). The TCR was taken from a young man who had mild COVID-19 (a few samples of this study predate the infection). Cell type and time point are not known. In DNA form, the CDR3 reads TGTGCCAGCAGATTCTACCAAGAGACCCAGTACTTC. Amino acids: CASRFYQETQYF.